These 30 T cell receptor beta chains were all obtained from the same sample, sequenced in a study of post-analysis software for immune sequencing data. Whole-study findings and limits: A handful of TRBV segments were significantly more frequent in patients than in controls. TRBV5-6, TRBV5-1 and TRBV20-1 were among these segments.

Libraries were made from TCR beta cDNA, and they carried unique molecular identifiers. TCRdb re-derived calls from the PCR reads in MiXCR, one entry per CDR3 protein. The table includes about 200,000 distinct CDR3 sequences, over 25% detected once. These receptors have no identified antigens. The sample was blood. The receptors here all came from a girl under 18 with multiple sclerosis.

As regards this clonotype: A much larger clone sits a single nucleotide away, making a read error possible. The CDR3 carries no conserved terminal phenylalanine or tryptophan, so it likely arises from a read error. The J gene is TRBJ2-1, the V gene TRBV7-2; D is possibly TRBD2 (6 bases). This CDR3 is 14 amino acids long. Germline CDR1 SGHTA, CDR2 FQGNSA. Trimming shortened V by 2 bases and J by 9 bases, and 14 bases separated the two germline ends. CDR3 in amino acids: CASSLWAAGGEQFC. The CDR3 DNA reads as TGTGCCAGCAGCTTATGGGCCGCCGGGGGTGAGCAGTTCTGC.

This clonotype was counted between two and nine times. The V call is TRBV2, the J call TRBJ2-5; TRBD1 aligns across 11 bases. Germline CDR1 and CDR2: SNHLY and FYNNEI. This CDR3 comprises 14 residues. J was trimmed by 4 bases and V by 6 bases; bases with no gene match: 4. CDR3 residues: CASRWDRGAETQYF. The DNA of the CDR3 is TGTGCCAGCAGATGGGACAGGGGGGCAGAGACCCAGTACTTC.

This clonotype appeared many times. The CDR3: CASSLGASHIDMMQYF. Written as DNA, the CDR3 is TGCGCCAGCAGCTTGGGGGCCAGCCATATAGATATGATGCAGTACTTC. The chain carries TRBV5-1 and TRBJ2-7; D gene ambiguous. V lost 0 bases to trimming and J lost 9 bases, with 22 bases between them. Germline assignment: CDR1 SGHRS and CDR2 YFSETQ. The CDR3 is made up of 16 amino acids.

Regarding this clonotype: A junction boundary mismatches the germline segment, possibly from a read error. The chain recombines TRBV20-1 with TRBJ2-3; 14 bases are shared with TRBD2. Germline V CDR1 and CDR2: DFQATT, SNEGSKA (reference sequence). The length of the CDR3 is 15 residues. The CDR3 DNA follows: TGCAGTGCTAGAGGGACTAGCGGGGGGAGAGATGCGCAGTATTTT. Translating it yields CSARGTSGGRDAQYF.

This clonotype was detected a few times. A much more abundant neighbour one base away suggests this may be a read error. CDR3 region: CASSTGTGGNEQYF. CDR3 coding DNA: TGCGCCAGCAGCACCGGGACAGGGGGCAATGAGCAGTACTTC. The rearrangement joins TRBV5-1 to TRBJ2-1; 12 bases align to TRBD1. The closer fit of TRBJ2-7 to the DNA end suggests the J call may be wrong. CDR1 is SGHRS, CDR2 YFSETQ, per germline. The length of the CDR3 is 14 residues.

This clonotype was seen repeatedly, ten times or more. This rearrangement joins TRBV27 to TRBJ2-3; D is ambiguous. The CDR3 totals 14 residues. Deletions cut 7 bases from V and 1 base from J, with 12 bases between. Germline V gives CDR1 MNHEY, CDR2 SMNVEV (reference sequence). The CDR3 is CASTMDGRTDTQYF. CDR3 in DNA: TGTGCCAGCACCATGGACGGCCGCACAGATACGCAGTATTTT.

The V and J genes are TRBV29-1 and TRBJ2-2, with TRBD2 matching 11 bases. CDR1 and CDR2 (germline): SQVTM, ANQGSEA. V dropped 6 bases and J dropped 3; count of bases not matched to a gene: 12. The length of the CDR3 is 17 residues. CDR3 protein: CSVGGIAGGPDTGELFF. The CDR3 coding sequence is TGCAGCGTCGGCGGGATAGCGGGAGGGCCCGACACCGGGGAGCTGTTTTTT.

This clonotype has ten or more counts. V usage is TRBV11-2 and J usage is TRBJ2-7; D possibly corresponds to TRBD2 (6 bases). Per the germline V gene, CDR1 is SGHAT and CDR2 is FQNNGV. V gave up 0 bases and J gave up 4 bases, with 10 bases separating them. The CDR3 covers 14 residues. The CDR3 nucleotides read TGTGCCAGCAGCTTAGATGTCGCGGGGTACGAGCAGTACTTC. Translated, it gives CASSLDVAGYEQYF. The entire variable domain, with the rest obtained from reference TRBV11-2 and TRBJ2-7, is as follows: EAGVAQSPRYKIIEKRQSVAFWCNPISGHATLYWYQQILGQGPKLLIQFQNNGVVDDSQLPKDRFSAERLKGVDSTLKIQPAKLEDSAVYLCASSLDVAGYEQYFGPGTRLTVT.

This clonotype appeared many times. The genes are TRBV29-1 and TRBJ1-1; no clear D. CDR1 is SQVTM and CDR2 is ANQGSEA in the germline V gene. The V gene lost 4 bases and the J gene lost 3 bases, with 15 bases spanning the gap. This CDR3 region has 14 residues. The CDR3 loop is CSVAKQPLDTEAFF. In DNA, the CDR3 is TGCAGCGTTGCCAAACAGCCCCTGGACACTGAAGCTTTCTTT.

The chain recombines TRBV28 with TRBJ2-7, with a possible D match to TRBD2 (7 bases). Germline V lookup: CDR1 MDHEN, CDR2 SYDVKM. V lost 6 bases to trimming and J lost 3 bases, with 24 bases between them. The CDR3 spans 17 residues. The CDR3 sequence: CASSPERGHSLYYEQYF. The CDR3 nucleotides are TGTGCCAGCAGCCCAGAGCGGGGACATAGTCTGTACTACGAGCAGTACTTC.

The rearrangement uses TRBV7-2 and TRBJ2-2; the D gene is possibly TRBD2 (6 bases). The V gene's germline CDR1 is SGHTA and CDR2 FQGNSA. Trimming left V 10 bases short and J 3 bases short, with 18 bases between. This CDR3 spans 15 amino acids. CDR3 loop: CATGGRGEYTGELFF. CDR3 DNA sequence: TGTGCCACCGGGGGAAGAGGAGAGTACACCGGGGAGCTGTTTTTT.

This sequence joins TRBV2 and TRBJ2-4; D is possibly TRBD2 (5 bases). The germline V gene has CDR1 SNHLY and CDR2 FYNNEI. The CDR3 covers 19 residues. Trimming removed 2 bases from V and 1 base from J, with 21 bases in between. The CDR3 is CASSESVSWSPGAKNIQYF. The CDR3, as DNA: TGTGCCAGCAGTGAAAGTGTGTCTTGGAGCCCGGGGGCCAAAAACATTCAGTACTTC.

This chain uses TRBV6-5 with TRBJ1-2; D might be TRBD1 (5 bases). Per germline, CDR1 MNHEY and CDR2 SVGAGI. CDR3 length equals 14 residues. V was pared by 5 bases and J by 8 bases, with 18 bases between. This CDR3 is CASSKGVPYTGYTF. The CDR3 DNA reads TGTGCCAGCAGTAAAGGGGTCCCATACACCGGCTACACCTTC.

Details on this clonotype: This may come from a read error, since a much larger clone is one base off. This chain's CDR3 is CARGEGERFF. CDR3 nucleotides: TGTGCCCGGGGGGAGGGTGAGCGGTTCTTC. The J gene is TRBJ2-1, the V gene TRBV7-9; 7 bases are a match to TRBD2. The CDR3 length is 10 residues. Germline V gene sequence: CDR1 SEHNR, CDR2 FQNEAQ (reference sequence). Combining the CDR3 with reference TRBV7-9 and TRBJ2-1 gives the whole variable domain DTGVSQNPRHKITKRGQNVTFRCDPISEHNRLYWYRQTLGQGPEFLTYFQNEAQLEKSRLLSDRFSAERPKGSFSTLEIQRTEQGDSAMYLCARGEGERFFGPGTRLTVL.

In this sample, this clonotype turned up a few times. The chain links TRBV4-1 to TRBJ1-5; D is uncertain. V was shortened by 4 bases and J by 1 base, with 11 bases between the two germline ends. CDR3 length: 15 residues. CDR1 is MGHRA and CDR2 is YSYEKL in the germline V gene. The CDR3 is CASSRSDLSNQPQHF. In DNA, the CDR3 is TGCGCCAGCAGCCGCTCGGACTTAAGCAATCAGCCCCAGCATTTT.

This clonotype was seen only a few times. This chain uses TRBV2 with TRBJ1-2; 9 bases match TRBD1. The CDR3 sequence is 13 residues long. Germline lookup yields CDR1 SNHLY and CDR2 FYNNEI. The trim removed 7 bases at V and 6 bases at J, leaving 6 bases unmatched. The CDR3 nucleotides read TGTGCCAGCACCTTGACAGGGGGAGATGGCTACACCTTC. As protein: CASTLTGGDGYTF.

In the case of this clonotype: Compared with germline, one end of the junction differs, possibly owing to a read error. Here the CDR3 DNA reads TGTGCCAGCAGTGGATATCAGGGGAATTCACCCCCCCACTTT. Its protein product is CASSGYQGNSPPHF. The chain joins TRBV12-3 or TRBV12-4 to TRBJ1-6; possibly TRBD1 for D (6 bases). The CDR3 has 14 residues.

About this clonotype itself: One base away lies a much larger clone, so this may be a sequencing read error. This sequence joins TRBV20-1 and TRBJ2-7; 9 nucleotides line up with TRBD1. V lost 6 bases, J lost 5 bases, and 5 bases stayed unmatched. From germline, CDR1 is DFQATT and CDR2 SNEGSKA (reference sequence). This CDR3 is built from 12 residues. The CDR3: CSANRGLNEQYF. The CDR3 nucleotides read TGCAGTGCGAACAGGGGGCTGAACGAGCAGTACTTC.

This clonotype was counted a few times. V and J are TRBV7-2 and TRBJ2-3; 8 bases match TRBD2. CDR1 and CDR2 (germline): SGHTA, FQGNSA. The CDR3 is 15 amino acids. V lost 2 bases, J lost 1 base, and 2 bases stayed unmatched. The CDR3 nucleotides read TGTGCCAGCAGCTTAAGGCGGGGGGGCACAGATACGCAGTATTTT. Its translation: CASSLRRGGTDTQYF.

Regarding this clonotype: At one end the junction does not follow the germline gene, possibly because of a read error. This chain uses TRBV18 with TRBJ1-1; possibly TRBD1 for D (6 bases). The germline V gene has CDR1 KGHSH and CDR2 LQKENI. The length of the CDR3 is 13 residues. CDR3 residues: CASSPKGDTGAFF. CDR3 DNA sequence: TGTGCCAGCTCACCTAAAGGGGACACTGGAGCTTTCTTT.

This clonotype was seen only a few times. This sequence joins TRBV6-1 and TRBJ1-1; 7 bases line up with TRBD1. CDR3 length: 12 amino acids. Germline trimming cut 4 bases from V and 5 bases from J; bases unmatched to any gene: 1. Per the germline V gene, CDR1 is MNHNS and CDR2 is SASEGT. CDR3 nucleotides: TGTGCCAGCAGTGTACAGGGGACTGAAGCTTTCTTT. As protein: CASSVQGTEAFF.

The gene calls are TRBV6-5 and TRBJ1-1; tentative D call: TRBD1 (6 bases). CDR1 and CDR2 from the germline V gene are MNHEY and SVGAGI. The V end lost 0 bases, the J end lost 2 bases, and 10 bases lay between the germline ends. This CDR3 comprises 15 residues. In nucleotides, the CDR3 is TGTGCCAGCAGTTACTCGGGGGGCCTAAACACTGAAGCTTTCTTT. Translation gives CASSYSGGLNTEAFF.

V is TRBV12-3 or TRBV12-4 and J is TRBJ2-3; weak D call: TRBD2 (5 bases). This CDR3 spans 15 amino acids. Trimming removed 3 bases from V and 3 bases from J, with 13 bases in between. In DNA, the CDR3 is TGTGCCAGCAGTTTCTCCGGGGTGAGGACAGATACGCAGTATTTT. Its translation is CASSFSGVRTDTQYF.

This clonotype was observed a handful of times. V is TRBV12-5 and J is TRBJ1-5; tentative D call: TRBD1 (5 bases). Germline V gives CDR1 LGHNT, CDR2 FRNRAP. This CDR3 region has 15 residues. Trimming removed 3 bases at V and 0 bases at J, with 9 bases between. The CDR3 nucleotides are TGTGCTAGTGGTTTAGGGGACGTTAGCAATCAGCCCCAGCATTTT. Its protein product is CASGLGDVSNQPQHF.

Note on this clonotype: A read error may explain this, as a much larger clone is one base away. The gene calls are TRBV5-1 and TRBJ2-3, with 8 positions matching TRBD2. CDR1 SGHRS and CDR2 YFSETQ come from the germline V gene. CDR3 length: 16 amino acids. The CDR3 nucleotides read TGCGCCCGCAGCTCGATAGCGGGGATTAGCACAGATACGCAGTATTTT. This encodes CARSSIAGISTDTQYF.

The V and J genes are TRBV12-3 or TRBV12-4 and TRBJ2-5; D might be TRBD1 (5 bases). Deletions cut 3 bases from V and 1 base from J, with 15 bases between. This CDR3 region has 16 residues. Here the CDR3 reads CASSFSFSRGQETQYF. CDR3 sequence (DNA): TGTGCCAGCAGTTTTTCTTTCAGTAGGGGCCAAGAGACCCAGTACTTC.

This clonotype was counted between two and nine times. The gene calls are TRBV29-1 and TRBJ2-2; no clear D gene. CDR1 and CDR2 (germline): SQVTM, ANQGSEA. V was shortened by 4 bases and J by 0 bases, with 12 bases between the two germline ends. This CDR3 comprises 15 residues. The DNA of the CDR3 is TGCAGCGTTGTGAAAGGTTCCGCGAACACCGGGGAGCTGTTTTTT. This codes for CSVVKGSANTGELFF.

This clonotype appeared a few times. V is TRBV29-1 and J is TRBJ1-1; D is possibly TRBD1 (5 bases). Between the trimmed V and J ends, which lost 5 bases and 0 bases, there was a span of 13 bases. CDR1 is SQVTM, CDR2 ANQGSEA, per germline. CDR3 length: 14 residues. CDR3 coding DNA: TGCAGCGTTAAGGTCGAGGGGCTGAACACTGAAGCTTTCTTT. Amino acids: CSVKVEGLNTEAFF.

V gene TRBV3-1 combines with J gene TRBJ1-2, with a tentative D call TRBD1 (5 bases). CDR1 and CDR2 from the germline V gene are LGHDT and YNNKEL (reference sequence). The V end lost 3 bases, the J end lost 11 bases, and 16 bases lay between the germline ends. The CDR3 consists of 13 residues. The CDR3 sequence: CASSQNSGGVYTF. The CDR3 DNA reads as TGTGCCAGCAGCCAGAACTCGGGAGGGGTTTACACCTTC. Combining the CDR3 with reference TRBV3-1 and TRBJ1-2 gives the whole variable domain DTAVSQTPKYLVTQMGNDKSIKCEQNLGHDTMYWYKQDSKKFLKIMFSYNNKELIINETVPNRFSPKSPDKAHLNLHINSLELGDSAVYFCASSQNSGGVYTFGSGTRLTVV.

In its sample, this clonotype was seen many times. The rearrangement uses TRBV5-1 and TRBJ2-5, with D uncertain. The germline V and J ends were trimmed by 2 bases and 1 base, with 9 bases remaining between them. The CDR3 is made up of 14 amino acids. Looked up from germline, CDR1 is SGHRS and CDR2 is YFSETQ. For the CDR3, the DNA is TGCGCCAGCAGCTTCCGGGTCAGCCAAGAGACCCAGTACTTC. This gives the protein CASSFRVSQETQYF. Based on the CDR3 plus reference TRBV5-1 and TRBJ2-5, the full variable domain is KAGVTQTPRYLIKTRGQQVTLSCSPISGHRSVSWYQQTPGQGLQFLFEYFSETQRNKGNFPGRFSGRQFSNSRSEMNVSTLELGDSALYLCASSFRVSQETQYFGPGTRLLVL.